This T cell receptor (beta chain) emerged from a study of T cell repertoires in cytomegalovirus infection. The CDR3 has 16 residues. Germline V gene data show CDR1 as SGHTA and CDR2 as FQGNSA. J gave up 3 bases and V 0 bases, and 4 bases lay outside the gene matches. TCRdb re-called the reads through MiXCR, storing one row per CDR3 protein. This sample carries 400,000 to 550,000 distinct CDR3 sequences, over 9% of them seen once, and the ten largest clones take 10%. The table lists this clonotype with many counts. Its antigen is not identified. General observations from the study: Carriage of CMV together with the relevant HLA was identifiable through cumulative public TCR beta family frequency.

Sequenced sample: PBMCs. V and J are TRBV7-2 and TRBJ2-7; the match to TRBD2 covers 11 bases. This receptor was obtained from a human donor in good health (CMV status not recorded). Some clones in this sample may be carry-over from other donors' samples. The CDR3 spells CASSLAGLAGLYEQYF. CDR3 in DNA: TGTGCCAGCAGCTTAGCCGGACTAGCGGGTCTCTACGAGCAGTACTTC.